This entry lists 19 T cell receptor beta chains sequenced from one sample in a study of blood T cell repertoires in COVID-19. Using immunoSEQ multiplex PCR, the repertoire was profiled, and TCRdb retains in-frame clones only, with some absent. The sample yields 200,000 to 250,000 clones, about 91% seen once. Source material: PBMCs or T cells enriched from blood (not recorded which). These receptors were taken from a man younger than 30 with acute COVID-19.

The chain recombines TRBV28 with TRBJ2-5; TRBD2 agrees at 7 bases. V shed 4 bases, J shed 5 bases, and the junction held 10 bases outside the gene matches. This CDR3 has 15 residues. Per germline, CDR1 MDHEN and CDR2 SYDVKM. CDR3 sequence: CASSSPGGGQETQYF. In nucleotides, the CDR3 is TGTGCCAGCAGTTCCCCGGGGGGAGGCCAGGAGACCCAGTACTTC.

The rearrangement uses TRBV11-2 and TRBJ2-2; 7 nucleotides match TRBD2. The V gene end was trimmed by 5 bases and the J gene end by 7 bases; junction bases not matched to a gene: 10. The V gene's germline CDR1 is SGHAT and CDR2 FQNNGV. The CDR3 is 15 residues long. The CDR3 coding sequence is TGTGCCAGCAGCAATCCGGGACTACCGATCGGGGAGCTGTTTTTT. This translates into CASSNPGLPIGELFF.

The chain recombines TRBV6-5 with TRBJ1-1; a possible D gene is TRBD1 (6 bases). The CDR3 extends over 13 amino acids. V was pared by 10 bases and J by 1 base, with 13 bases between. Looked up from germline, CDR1 is MNHEY and CDR2 is SVGAGI. CDR3 region: CATSRTENTEAFF. The CDR3 coding sequence is TGTGCCACCTCAAGGACAGAGAACACTGAAGCTTTCTTT.

The chain carries TRBV9 and TRBJ2-1, with 7 bases that match TRBD1. J lost 4 bases, V lost 0 bases, and 4 bases had no gene match. The germline V gene encodes CDR1 SGDLS and CDR2 YYNGEE. This CDR3 contains 15 residues. The CDR3 region has the DNA TGTGCCAGCAGCGTAGGAGGGACAGTTTACAATGAGCAGTTCTTC. Translated: CASSVGGTVYNEQFF.

V is TRBV6-1 and J is TRBJ2-7, with TRBD1 matching over 11 bases. The CDR3 length is 16 residues. V lost 3 bases to trimming and J lost 3 bases; unmatched junction nucleotides: 7. Germline CDR1 MNHNS, CDR2 SASEGT. CDR3 region: CASSEAVGTGGYEQYF. The CDR3, as DNA: TGTGCCAGCAGTGAGGCCGTCGGGACAGGGGGCTACGAGCAGTACTTC.

This clone was seen just once. The J gene is TRBJ1-1, the V gene TRBV11-3; 7 nucleotides match TRBD1. The J segment lost 4 bases and the V segment lost 5 bases, leaving 7 bases of the junction unmatched. The germline gives CDR1 SGHNT, CDR2 YENEEA. The CDR3 length is 14 residues. The CDR3 DNA reads TGTGCCAGCAGCAACAAGGGGGCGGGCACTGAAGCTTTCTTT. Its translation is CASSNKGAGTEAFF.

The chain is built from TRBV28 and TRBJ2-7; D is undetermined. The germline V gene encodes CDR1 MDHEN and CDR2 SYDVKM. V lost 3 bases to trimming and J lost 2 bases, with 8 bases between them. The CDR3 contains 13 residues. CDR3 sequence (DNA): TGTGCCAGCAGTTTGGGCCTCCCCTACGAGCAGTACTTC. Translating it yields CASSLGLPYEQYF.

This rearrangement joins TRBV10-1 to TRBJ2-7, with 8 nucleotides matching TRBD2. Germline V CDR1 and CDR2: WNHNN, SYGVQD (reference sequence). Trimming took 5 bases from V and 5 from J; bases not matched to a gene: 5. CDR3 length: 13 amino acids. The CDR3 nucleotides are TGCGCCAGCAGTAGCGGGAGAGACAACGAGCAGTACTTC. It is translated as CASSSGRDNEQYF.

This sequence joins TRBV5-1 and TRBJ2-5; 16 nucleotides line up with TRBD2. The CDR3 contains 18 residues. Germline V gene lookup returns CDR1 SGHRS and CDR2 YFSETQ. The V gene end was trimmed by 4 bases and the J gene end by 0 bases; junction bases not matched to a gene: 6. CDR3 in amino acids: CASSRAGLAGGYQETQYF. The CDR3 DNA sequence: TGCGCCAGCAGCCGCGCGGGACTAGCGGGAGGGTACCAAGAGACCCAGTACTTC.

The V gene is TRBV12-5, the J gene TRBJ2-4, with 11 bases aligning to TRBD2. After removal of 5 bases from V and 0 bases from J, the junction contained 3 bases not matched to a gene. This CDR3 comprises 16 residues. Per germline, CDR1 LGHNT and CDR2 FRNRAP. The DNA for the CDR3 is TGTGCTAGTGGTCTAGGACTAGCGGGAGCCAAAAACATTCAGTACTTC. Translation gives CASGLGLAGAKNIQYF.

This chain joins TRBV2 and TRBJ1-2; D possibly corresponds to TRBD1 (5 bases). Trimming pared 7 bases from V and 7 bases from J, leaving 19 bases between. Germline CDR1 SNHLY, CDR2 FYNNEI. The CDR3 has 14 residues. The CDR3 DNA follows: TGTGCCAGCAACGAACAGGCGGAGAGTTTTGGCTACACCTTC. Amino acid sequence: CASNEQAESFGYTF.

The V call is TRBV10-3, the J call TRBJ1-1; TRBD1 matches at 9 bases. CDR1 is ENHRY and CDR2 is SYGVKD in the germline V gene. CDR3 length: 14 residues. Trimming took 4 bases from V and 4 from J; bases not matched to a gene: 4. The CDR3: CAISGTGVGTEAFF. For the CDR3, the DNA is TGTGCCATCAGTGGGACAGGGGTGGGCACTGAAGCTTTCTTT.

This chain uses TRBV10-3 with TRBJ2-2; 8 bases align to TRBD2. The CDR3 is 14 amino acids. Germline CDR1 ENHRY, CDR2 SYGVKD. The ends lost 3 bases at V and 5 bases at J; junction bases unmatched: 2. CDR3 protein: CAISDREGTGELFF. DNA of the CDR3: TGTGCCATCAGTGACCGGGAGGGAACCGGGGAGCTGTTTTTT.

The chain combines TRBV10-2 with TRBJ1-1, with TRBD1 matching over 8 bases. The germline CDR1 and CDR2 sequences are WSHSY and SAAADI. The CDR3 runs 15 residues. Trimming at V came to 5 bases and at J to 6 bases, leaving 11 bases not matched to a gene. The CDR3 loop reads CASSKLLQGDPEAFF. CDR3 coding DNA: TGCGCCAGCAGTAAGTTGTTACAGGGGGACCCTGAAGCTTTCTTT.

The chain employs TRBV28 and TRBJ2-2, with 10 bases fitting TRBD2. V was pared by 5 bases and J by 7 bases, with 7 bases of the junction left unmatched. The CDR3 sequence is 15 residues long. CDR1 is MDHEN and CDR2 is SYDVKM in the germline V gene. CDR3 amino acids: CASSLGTSEVGELFF. In nucleotides, the CDR3 is TGTGCCAGCAGTCTCGGGACTAGCGAGGTCGGGGAGCTGTTTTTT.

Concerning this clone itself: The same CDR3 also results from other DNA sequences found in this sample. The chain couples TRBV5-6 to TRBJ2-2, with a possible D match to TRBD1 (5 bases). The CDR3 sequence is 13 residues long. Germline values: CDR1 SGHDT, CDR2 YYEEEE. V shed 2 bases and J shed 5 bases, with 7 bases lying between them. The CDR3 DNA sequence: TGTGCCAGCAGCTTAGGGGTTACCGGGGAGCTGTTTTTT. Translated, it gives CASSLGVTGELFF.

This chain connects TRBV27 to TRBJ2-1, with 13 bases lining up with TRBD2. This CDR3 comprises 16 residues. The germline gives CDR1 MNHEY, CDR2 SMNVEV (reference sequence). V gave up 2 bases and J gave up 9 bases; unmatched junction bases: 7. The DNA for the CDR3 is TGTGCCAGCAGTTTACTCGGACTAGCGGGAGTGGGTGAGCAGTTCTTC. The encoded protein is CASSLLGLAGVGEQFF.

The chain couples TRBV9 to TRBJ2-2, with TRBD1 as a possible D gene (6 bases). V lost 4 bases and J lost 1, with 17 bases in between. Germline V gene sequence: CDR1 SGDLS, CDR2 YYNGEE. The CDR3 consists of 17 residues. The CDR3 DNA sequence: TGTGCCAGCAGCCTCACCCCGACAGGAGAGAACACCGGGGAGCTGTTTTTT. Translating gives CASSLTPTGENTGELFF.

This chain links TRBV9 with TRBJ1-1; D may be TRBD1 (5 bases). V lost 3 bases and J 9 bases, leaving 15 bases between the germline ends. This CDR3 spans 13 amino acids. CDR1 is SGDLS, CDR2 YYNGEE, per germline. The CDR3 spells CASSATLGQQAFF. CDR3 nucleotides: TGTGCCAGCAGCGCGACCCTGGGGCAGCAAGCTTTCTTT.